This T cell receptor beta chain was identified in a study of cytomegalovirus exposure and HLA in healthy donors. Germline V lookup: CDR1 LNHDA, CDR2 SQIVND (reference sequence). The CDR3 runs 14 residues. V lost 2 bases and J lost 4; bases outside the gene matches: 3. Findings and limits, study-wide: In vitro work confirmed that a few CMV-associated chains recognize CMV antigens.

Regarding this clone: No antigen is known for it.

Clones were sequenced by immunoSEQ multiplex PCR, and TCRdb holds only the in-frame ones, with some missing. This table holds some 63,000 clones, around 89% found once. The origin of this receptor is a woman between 18 and 30 years old in good health and CMV-seronegative. The chain recombines TRBV19 with TRBJ2-3; 7 bases are a match to TRBD2. The source material was PBMCs. The CDR3 nucleotides are TGTGCCAGTAGTATACTGCTAGCGGCAGATACGCAGTATTTT. As protein: CASSILLAADTQYF.